This T cell receptor (beta chain) originates from a study of cytomegalovirus exposure and HLA in healthy donors (dated by TCRdb to about 2017). Describing the broader study: In an earlier analysis of under 600 of the donors, approximately 300 Gb of sequence data and approximately 120 million unique TCR beta sequences from approximately 180 million T cells were reported. An early release that covered some 630 HLA-typed donors contained approximately 300 gigabases of sequencing data and tens of millions of unique TCR sequences. Among the roughly 380 genotyped donors, about 83% belonged to the genetic ancestry cluster associated with self-reported Caucasian donors. The study aimed to test whether signatures of past pathogen exposure could be identified by cataloging public T cell receptors. The study profiled the T cell repertoires of 550 to 700 subjects by immunosequencing and related them to cytomegalovirus serostatus. A separate validation cohort of 100 to 150 different subjects was used in addition to the roughly 640-subject first cohort. High-throughput TCR immunosequencing, statistical association of individual TCRs with disease status, and machine learning were combined to predict cytomegalovirus infection status. In a later analysis, previously published TCR beta repertoires from several hundred donors were re-analyzed and high-resolution HLA genotyping was added so that TCR occurrence patterns could be studied. The later analysis used no new phenotypic data to find candidate immune exposures, relying instead on TCR beta sequences and their occurrence across donors. An earlier analysis of approximately 580 of the donors used high-throughput TCR beta sequencing to judge whether each TCR beta V gene segment behaved as functional or pseudogenic. Donor age, sex, ethnicity and CMV serostatus were compiled together with the repertoire data. A later genetic analysis took genome-wide SNP genotypes for about three fifths of the 666 donors and used that subset as a discovery cohort. All discovery cohort repertoires had been generated using a single sequencing platform. HLA typing covered class I and class II loci at four-digit resolution. Typing coverage varied by locus: roughly 629-630 donors for A, B, C, DRB1 and DQB1; more than 500 for DQA1; around 570 for DPA1; around 490 for DPB1. Because of strong linkage in the cohort, roughly five DR-DQ haplotypes were treated as single units for association and clustering. Among around 400 genotyped donors of the cohort, an average of around 250,000 unique TCR beta nucleotide sequences was sequenced per donor, of which roughly 18% were non-productive.

The cohort comprised fewer than 700 healthy bone marrow donors. Cohort members were all nominally healthy when sampled, although unrecorded immune exposures were likely present. The donor was CMV seronegative and was included in the group of around 320 seronegative cohort members. Each donor provided a peripheral blood sample, and peripheral blood mononuclear cells were used for TCR beta sequencing. The Qiagen DNeasy Blood Extraction Kit was used to extract genomic DNA from the blood cell samples. Details on this clone: Its antigen is still unknown. No per-base quality is available; no much larger clone lies one base away.

Study-level results and caveats: A cluster of highly shared sequence variants was judged likely to represent a technical artifact of the sequencing pipeline. In both the original and validation cohorts, the classifier was reported to diagnose cytomegalovirus status with high specificity and sensitivity. A further reported finding was that TCR beta sequences accurately predicted the HLA-A and HLA-B alleles for most subjects in the first cohort. Linkage disequilibrium might explain the correlated functional status among segregating V segments, but an unknown experimental factor could not be excluded. The authors suggested that the approach could potentially be generalized to other disease states and immunological phenotypes. A later analysis found that TCR association rates varied across HLA loci, with DRB1 alleles showing the most associated TCRs and HLA-C alleles the fewest. Because counts were too low, roughly 16 rarely observed V segments, including chromosome 9 orphons, were excluded from the earlier analysis of 587 of the donors. A few of the identified cytomegalovirus-associated TCR beta chains were confirmed in vitro to be specific for cytomegalovirus antigens. V-gene and J-gene trimming of TCR beta chains was associated with a missense DCLRE1C variant in a later genetic analysis, and the association was replicated in an independent cohort. The cohort was sequenced for TCR beta chains only, and without alpha or paired-chain data the features that could be detected were limited. In a later genetic analysis, fewer N-insertions in productive TCRs were reported among donors in an Asian-associated ancestry cluster than the roughly 700-donor mean. Sequencing depth was assumed to be roughly uniform across donors in the presence/absence analyses, though that assumption may not hold. Most CMV-associated TCR beta chains appeared to be HLA-restricted in a later analysis, and the HLA associations seemed to be driven largely by CMV exposure. When HLA alleles, especially DR and DQ, strongly co-occurred, TCR associations were difficult to assign to individual alleles. Some IMGT-functional V segments, including TRBV6-2 and TRBV6-3, could not be told apart with the 87-base-pair reads, so those segments were excluded. Specific HLA alleles were associated with 15,000 to 20,000 TCR beta sequences at a false discovery rate of 0.05 in a later analysis. Immune exposure information for the cohort was limited to CMV serostatus. HLA typing was unavailable for some donors at each locus, so association tests used only the typed subset. Broadly in line with IMGT annotations, most TCR beta V segments showed up in productive rearrangements about 87% or about 30% of the time in an earlier analysis of 450 to 600 of the donors. A later analysis found that HLA-associated TCR beta chains were more clonally expanded and had lower generation probabilities than equally common non-associated chains. Most TCR sequences were observed very rarely across donors, whereas some public TCRs were present in many individuals. The study listed 150 to 200 TCR beta chains as associated with cytomegalovirus. In a later analysis, several top co-occurrence clusters were reported to appear linked to parvovirus B19, influenza, CMV and Epstein-Barr virus.

Receptor libraries were prepared by the immunoSEQ multiplex PCR assay. A mixture of 60 forward primers for TCR Vbeta segments and 13 reverse primers for TCR Jbeta segments was used in the multiplex PCR. Amplification of the CDR3 region of rearranged TCR beta genes was performed with a multiplex PCR assay on genomic DNA. On the Illumina HiSeq System, the amplified TCR beta libraries were sequenced as 87-base-pair reads. The published analysis was carried out like this. In a later analysis, 70 million to 95 million unique TCR beta chains were counted across the roughly 670 repertoires, and approximately 9.9 million of these chains were shared by at least two donors. Raw reads were error-corrected and collapsed into unique sequences by a nearest-neighbor algorithm in which closely related sequences were merged to remove PCR and sequencing errors. To assign V, D and J gene segments, CDR3 sequences were aligned to IMGT reference sequences. For a sequence to be retained, a match of at least six nucleotides was required to both a V gene segment and a J gene segment. A rearrangement was called productive if the CDR3 had no stop codons and remained in frame with V and J, and every other rearrangement was called non-productive. CDR3 was defined by IMGT convention, running from the second conserved V-encoded cysteine to the conserved J-encoded phenylalanine. Sequences without an unambiguous match to a single V gene segment were excluded from the earlier analysis of about 600 of the donors. An earlier analysis of a few hundred of the donors classified V segments as functional when productive rearrangements were above 56.7% and as segregating when the standard deviation between donors was above 5%. A statistical classification framework was built for diagnosing cytomegalovirus status from the catalog of TCR beta chain sequences. In a later analysis, TCR nucleotide sequences were compared against IMGT/GENE-DB human TR gene sequences so that V and J genes could be assigned. In a later analysis, CDR3 sequences and most-parsimonious VDJ recombination scenarios were assigned using the TCRdist pipeline. In a later analysis, each TCR beta chain was defined by its CDR3 amino acid sequence together with its V-gene family, and reads lacking a unique V-gene family were excluded. In a later analysis, approximately 590 highly shared, low-generation-probability nucleotide sequences were removed to address suspected cross-contamination and a sequencing artifact. A later analysis calculated a clonal expansion index for each public chain from normalized within-repertoire ranks of inferred template counts. A later analysis computed generation probabilities with a VDJ recombination model fitted to out-of-frame rearrangements, and checked the results against IGoR. In a later analysis, hypergeometric tests were used to score TCR-TCR, TCR-HLA and TCR-CMV co-occurrence, with a repertoire-size bias correction applied to TCR pairs. In a later analysis, false discovery rates were estimated by permuting HLA or CMV assignments 20 times. A later analysis grouped co-occurring TCRs with DBSCAN, adding TCRdist sequence similarity when clustering within HLA-allele-positive subsets. Co-occurrence clustering excluded repertoires with fewer than 30,000 or more than 120,000 public chains, plus five with anomalous nucleotide sharing. This is the immuneACCESS table as TCRdb keeps it, with only in-frame sequences that have V and J called. A part of the clones is gone; compared with another copy, unresolved V genes explain less than half, and the rest is unexplained. For V, J and clone size, that table is used; D and trimming come from the DNA. The sample records 150,000 to 200,000 clones, 70% to 85% of which are singletons. The ten largest make up approximately 0.7% of the sample.

In the germline V gene, CDR1 corresponds to SGHDT and CDR2 to YYEEEE. From the cysteine up to the phenylalanine, the CDR3 has a length of 14 residues. The CDR3 DNA has 42 bases and is translated from base 1. V is cut by 3 bases and J by 0 bases, and the space between the germline ends is 10 bases. Material for sequencing was PBMCs. This TCR was recovered from a middle-aged woman in good health and CMV-seronegative. The chain links TRBV5-6 with TRBJ2-7; TRBD2 is a weak D gene call, 5 bases matching. The CDR3 here reads CASSWTGISYEQYF. At the DNA level, the sequence is TGTGCCAGCAGCTGGACGGGGATCTCCTACGAGCAGTACTTC.